This T cell receptor beta chain emerged from a study of early T cells in non-severe SARS-CoV-2 infection. Overall study: It was bulk RNA from unsorted whole blood that was sequenced, and the chains were unpaired.

The length of the CDR3 is 13 residues. Germline lookup yields CDR1 MRHNA and CDR2 SNTAGT. Trimming cost V 2 bases and J 7 bases, with 9 bases left between them. Unique molecular identifiers were attached to individual cDNA molecules. Via MiXCR, TCRdb re-called the 5' RACE reads, giving one row per CDR3 protein. Seen here are more than 20,000 distinct CDR3 sequences, 5.3% observed once, and the top ten hold over 8.5%. This clonotype was observed at least ten times. The antigen is not known. The study's findings and limits: VDJdb matching skewed toward anti-spike CD8 responses, missing private and CD4 specificities.

The genes are TRBV6-4 and TRBJ1-5, with D hard to call. The clonotype was recovered from an adult who was a healthcare worker with PCR-confirmed SARS-CoV-2 infection or an uninfected control (not recorded which). Sequenced material: whole blood. CDR3 DNA: TGTGCCAGCAGTGACGGGAGTGGCCAGCCCCAGCATTTT. It specifies CASSDGSGQPQHF.